The sequence of this T cell receptor (beta chain) was determined in a study of T cell responses to AZD1222 COVID-19 vaccine. Some clones are missing from TCRdb's copy, which holds only in-frame ones; the method was immunoSEQ multiplex PCR. The sample lists around 70,000 clones; more than 75% were seen once. J gave up 8 bases and V 3 bases, and 3 bases lay outside the gene matches. CDR3 length: 12 amino acids. This rearrangement joins TRBV12-3 or TRBV12-4 to TRBJ1-1; 7 bases agree with TRBD1. The sample was peripheral blood, taken 28 days after the second dose of the MenACWY control vaccine. The sequence was obtained from an adult who received the MenACWY meningococcal vaccine as a control. CDR3 sequence: CASSFRGFEAFF. CDR3 DNA: TGTGCCAGCAGTTTCAGGGGGTTCGAAGCTTTCTTT.